Presented here are 31 T cell receptor beta chains from one specimen sequenced in a study of blood T cell repertoires in COVID-19. Profiling relied on immunoSEQ multiplex PCR, and the TCRdb table lists in-frame clones only, not all of them. The sample carries 380,000 or so clones, over 75% recorded once. The sample was PBMCs or T cells enriched from blood (not recorded which). All receptors come from a woman in her twenties or thirties with acute COVID-19.

CDR3 DNA: TGTGCCAGCAGCGTAGATGGACAGGGGTCTCCCTACGAGCAGTACTTC. It codes for CASSVDGQGSPYEQYF. This chain connects TRBV9 to TRBJ2-7; 9 nucleotides agree with TRBD1. From germline, CDR1 is SGDLS and CDR2 YYNGEE. The CDR3 loop spans 16 amino acids. J lost 2 bases, V lost 0 bases, and 6 bases had no gene match.

The chain uses TRBV12-3 or TRBV12-4 and TRBJ1-5, with D hard to call. The length of the CDR3 is 13 residues. The V end was cut by 9 bases, the J end by 2 bases, with 11 bases between. CDR3 nucleotide sequence: TGTGCCAGTATATCCGAGGGCAATCAGCCCCAGCATTTT. Its translation: CASISEGNQPQHF.

The genes are TRBV24-1 and TRBJ1-5; TRBD1 is a possible D gene (6 bases). The V gene's germline CDR1 is KGHDR and CDR2 SFDVKD. Trimming removed 3 bases from V and 2 bases from J, with 10 bases in between. The CDR3 totals 15 residues. CDR3 protein: CATSDGGAGNQPQHF. CDR3 sequence (DNA): TGTGCCACCAGTGATGGGGGGGCCGGCAATCAGCCCCAGCATTTT.

The CDR3 region is CATSDSTGRPETQYF. As DNA, the CDR3 is TGTGCCACCAGTGATTCCACAGGGAGACCAGAGACCCAGTACTTC. The chain couples TRBV24-1 to TRBJ2-5, with D maybe TRBD1 (6 bases). The CDR3 runs to 15 residues. With 2 bases removed from V and 4 bases from J, the gap between germline ends came to 13 bases. The germline V gene encodes CDR1 KGHDR and CDR2 SFDVKD.

In DNA, the CDR3 is TGTGCCTGGAGTGACCTGGACTATTCTACGCAGTATTTT. It codes for CAWSDLDYSTQYF. V and J are TRBV30 and TRBJ2-3, with a weak D call TRBD2 (6 bases). This CDR3 comprises 13 residues. Germline CDR1 is GTSNPN and CDR2 is SVGIG (reference sequence). The V end lost 1 base, the J end lost 8 bases, and 13 bases lay between the germline ends.

The V and J genes are TRBV7-9 and TRBJ2-1, with a tentative D call TRBD1 (6 bases). The CDR3 is made up of 13 amino acids. V gave up 3 bases and J gave up 14 bases, with 17 bases separating them. Germline V gene lookup returns CDR1 SEHNR and CDR2 FQNEAQ (reference sequence). This CDR3 reads CASSLVKQGWEFF. The CDR3 bases are TGTGCCAGCAGCTTGGTAAAACAGGGTTGGGAGTTCTTC.

The chain carries TRBV7-7 and TRBJ2-1; D perhaps matches TRBD1 (6 bases). Germline values: CDR1 SSHAT, CDR2 FNYEAQ (reference sequence). The CDR3 contains 16 residues. Trimming pared 2 bases from V and 5 bases from J, leaving 16 bases between. The CDR3 reads CASSLRHTGHNNEQFF. The CDR3 bases are TGTGCCAGCAGCTTACGTCATACAGGGCATAACAATGAGCAGTTCTTC.

CDR3 nucleotide sequence: TGCGCCAGCAGTCGGACAGGGGGGAACGAGCAGTACTTC. It codes for CASSRTGGNEQYF. V gene TRBV4-1 combines with J gene TRBJ2-7; TRBD1 agrees at 10 bases. The CDR3 length is 13 residues. V lost 6 bases to trimming and J lost 5 bases; unmatched junction nucleotides: 4. Germline V gene sequence: CDR1 MGHRA, CDR2 YSYEKL.

The J gene is TRBJ2-1, the V gene TRBV7-6, with TRBD2 matching 9 bases. Per germline, CDR1 SGHVS and CDR2 FNYEAQ. The CDR3 sequence is 14 residues long. Unmatched junction bases numbered 6, after V lost 5 bases and J lost 7 bases. CDR3: CASSPSGGMNEQFF. The CDR3, as DNA: TGTGCCAGCAGCCCAAGCGGGGGGATGAATGAGCAGTTCTTC.

The chain employs TRBV11-3 and TRBJ2-2; no definite D call. The CDR3 totals 13 residues. The V and J ends lost 7 bases and 4 bases respectively, with 10 bases between them. Germline V lookup: CDR1 SGHNT, CDR2 YENEEA. The CDR3 nucleotides are TGTGCCAGCACCCAACCGGGCACCGGGGAGCTGTTTTTT. Translated, it gives CASTQPGTGELFF.

This sequence joins TRBV5-1 and TRBJ2-7; maybe TRBD1 (6 bases). The CDR3 spans 16 residues. The germline gives CDR1 SGHRS, CDR2 YFSETQ. Trimming removed 1 base at V and 4 bases at J, with 18 bases between. The CDR3 loop is CASSLTPQDSPYEQYF. The CDR3, as DNA: TGCGCCAGCAGCTTGACCCCTCAGGACAGCCCTTACGAGCAGTACTTC.

This chain uses TRBV3-1 (or the pseudogene TRBV3-2) with TRBJ1-1; TRBD1 aligns across 8 bases. Germline loops: CDR1 LGHDT, CDR2 YNNKEL (reference sequence). J was trimmed by 4 bases and V by 2 bases; bases with no gene match: 9. This CDR3 is built from 16 residues. Here the CDR3 reads CASSQRTRTGTTEAFF. For the CDR3, the DNA is TGTGCCAGCAGCCAAAGGACCAGGACAGGGACCACTGAAGCTTTCTTT.

A single count supports this clone. The CDR3 coding sequence is TGCGCCAGCAGCTCCGGACAGGGGGCGAATTCACCCCTCCACTTT. As protein: CASSSGQGANSPLHF. The chain recombines TRBV10-1 with TRBJ1-6; 11 nucleotides match TRBD1. The germline V gene has CDR1 WNHNN and CDR2 SYGVQD (reference sequence). There are 15 residues in the CDR3. Trimming cost V 6 bases and J 7 bases; bases outside gene matches: 5.

This chain joins TRBV12-3 or TRBV12-4 and TRBJ1-2; 8 positions agree with TRBD1. The trim removed 4 bases at V and 7 bases at J, leaving 2 bases unmatched. This CDR3 is 12 amino acids long. Here the CDR3 reads CASSSTGGGYTF. The CDR3 bases are TGTGCCAGCAGTTCAACAGGGGGTGGCTACACCTTC.

This chain links TRBV6-1 with TRBJ2-3; 9 bases align to TRBD2. Germline loops: CDR1 MNHNS, CDR2 SASEGT. The CDR3 extends over 19 amino acids. V dropped 2 bases and J dropped 0; count of bases not matched to a gene: 12. Here the CDR3 reads CASSELKTSGNPSTDTQYF. In nucleotides, the CDR3 is TGTGCCAGCAGTGAACTGAAGACTAGCGGAAACCCTAGCACAGATACGCAGTATTTT.

This chain uses TRBV6-5 with TRBJ1-5, with TRBD1 matching 7 bases. Germline CDR1 is MNHEY and CDR2 is SVGAGI. This CDR3 region has 12 residues. The V gene end was trimmed by 6 bases and the J gene end by 4 bases; junction bases not matched to a gene: 0. CDR3 nucleotide sequence: TGTGCCAGCAGGGGACAGAATCAGCCCCAGCATTTT. Its protein product is CASRGQNQPQHF.

This chain links TRBV7-9 with TRBJ1-1; D remains ambiguous. V was clipped by 1 base and J by 8 bases, with 11 bases between them. Germline assignment: CDR1 SEHNR and CDR2 FQNEAQ (reference sequence). CDR3 size: 13 residues. CDR3 nucleotide sequence: TGTGCCAGCAGCTTAGGAAGGACGGGAGAAGCTTTCTTT. It encodes CASSLGRTGEAFF.

The chain employs TRBV4-1 and TRBJ2-7, with D tentatively TRBD1 (6 bases). CDR1 is MGHRA, CDR2 YSYEKL, per germline. The CDR3 contains 13 residues. With 1 base removed from V and 5 bases from J, the gap between germline ends came to 9 bases. The CDR3 coding sequence is TGCGCCAGCAGCCAAGCAGGGGCGGACGAGCAGTACTTC. Its protein is CASSQAGADEQYF.

V gene TRBV3-1 (or the pseudogene TRBV3-2) combines with J gene TRBJ1-6, with D possibly matching TRBD1 (5 bases). The CDR3 sequence is 18 residues long. In germline, CDR1 is LGHDT, CDR2 YNNKEL (reference sequence). Trimming pared 4 bases from V and 7 bases from J, leaving 23 bases between. The CDR3 here is CASSPGGRGGFWNSPLHF. The CDR3 coding sequence is TGTGCCAGCAGCCCGGGAGGTCGGGGGGGATTTTGGAATTCACCCCTCCACTTT.

V usage is TRBV9 and J usage is TRBJ1-4; no clear D gene. V lost 1 base to trimming and J lost 1 base, with 8 bases between them. Germline V CDR1 and CDR2: SGDLS, YYNGEE. The length of the CDR3 is 15 residues. The CDR3 is CASSVSGVTNEKLFF. For the CDR3, the DNA is TGTGCCAGCAGCGTAAGCGGGGTAACTAATGAAAAACTGTTTTTT.

The chain is built from TRBV18 and TRBJ2-7; 7 nucleotides line up with TRBD1. The V and J ends lost 5 bases and 3 bases, in that order; junction bases with no gene match: 4. Per the germline V gene, CDR1 is KGHSH and CDR2 is LQKENI. The CDR3 has 13 residues. DNA of the CDR3: TGTGCCAGCTCAGTGGGACAGAACTACGAGCAGTACTTC. Protein sequence: CASSVGQNYEQYF.

CDR3 DNA: TGTGCCAGCAGCGCGGGACTAGCCAAAAACATTCAGTACTTC. It translates to CASSAGLAKNIQYF. The V gene is TRBV21-1, the J gene TRBJ2-4; the table's D gene call, TRBD2, was not cross checked with the DNA. TRBV21-1 is deemed a pseudogene. This CDR3 is built from 14 residues.

The CDR3 loop is CASRSDRGLWNEQFF. Here the CDR3 DNA reads TGCGCCAGCAGATCGGACAGGGGGCTGTGGAATGAGCAGTTCTTC. The chain combines TRBV10-1 with TRBJ2-1; 11 nucleotides line up with TRBD1. This CDR3 is built from 15 residues. The germline CDR1 and CDR2 sequences are WNHNN and SYGVQD (reference sequence). The V segment lost 6 bases and the J segment 7 bases; nucleotides outside the gene matches: 8.

The V call is TRBV19, the J call TRBJ1-2; 9 bases are shared with TRBD1. This CDR3 spans 18 amino acids. Germline V CDR1 and CDR2: LNHDA, SQIVND (reference sequence). Trimming cost V 2 bases and J 0 bases; bases outside gene matches: 10. The CDR3 sequence is CASSIKIGTGPPNYGYTF. The DNA for the CDR3 is TGTGCCAGTAGTATAAAGATCGGGACAGGGCCCCCTAACTATGGCTACACCTTC.

The chain combines TRBV6-9 with TRBJ2-7; no clear D gene. Per the germline V gene, CDR1 is MNHGY and CDR2 is SVAAGI. The CDR3 runs 15 residues. The V gene lost 3 bases and the J gene lost 0 bases, with 12 bases spanning the gap. CDR3 bases: TGTGCCAGCAGTTACGTGCAGGCCAGCTCCTACGAGCAGTACTTC. It specifies CASSYVQASSYEQYF.

The V gene is TRBV9, the J gene TRBJ1-2; 7 bases fit TRBD1. Germline lookup yields CDR1 SGDLS and CDR2 YYNGEE. J gave up 0 bases and V 4 bases, and 6 bases lay outside the gene matches. The CDR3 loop spans 15 amino acids. For the CDR3, the DNA is TGTGCCAGCAGCCCCCTGGGACAGTCTAACTATGGCTACACCTTC. The encoded protein is CASSPLGQSNYGYTF.

The chain links TRBV30 to TRBJ1-2; a weak D match, TRBD1 (5 bases). The CDR3 spans 14 residues. Trimming took 5 bases from V and 4 from J, leaving 17 bases between them. CDR1 and CDR2 (germline): GTSNPN, SVGIG (reference sequence). The chain's CDR3 is CAWAQGTRSYGYTF. DNA of the CDR3: TGTGCCTGGGCGCAGGGCACCCGCTCCTATGGCTACACCTTC.

The rearrangement uses TRBV5-1 and TRBJ2-7; D remains unclear. The length of the CDR3 is 14 residues. The V gene's germline CDR1 is SGHRS and CDR2 YFSETQ. V lost 0 bases to trimming and J lost 3 bases, with 10 bases between them. Here the CDR3 DNA reads TGCGCCAGCAGCTTGGAACCGAGATACTACGAGCAGTACTTC. Protein sequence: CASSLEPRYYEQYF. Supplemented by reference TRBV5-1 and TRBJ2-7, the full variable domain reads KAGVTQTPRYLIKTRGQQVTLSCSPISGHRSVSWYQQTPGQGLQFLFEYFSETQRNKGNFPGRFSGRQFSNSRSEMNVSTLELGDSALYLCASSLEPRYYEQYFGPGTRLTVT.

The J gene is TRBJ2-4, the V gene TRBV5-6, with 7 bases aligning to TRBD1. Germline loops: CDR1 SGHDT, CDR2 YYEEEE. The length of the CDR3 is 15 residues. The J segment lost 2 bases and the V segment lost 4 bases, leaving 6 bases of the junction unmatched. The CDR3 DNA follows: TGTGCCAGCAGCCGGGGACAGTCCACCAAAAACATTCAGTACTTC. Translation gives CASSRGQSTKNIQYF.

The rearrangement uses TRBV5-1 and TRBJ1-2; D is uncertain. Trimming removed 7 bases at V and 10 bases at J, with 17 bases between. The germline gives CDR1 SGHRS, CDR2 YFSETQ. The length of the CDR3 is 12 residues. CDR3 region: CASPSPGCTYTF. The CDR3 DNA sequence: TGCGCCAGCCCTTCCCCAGGATGTACCTACACCTTC.

This clone was detected only once. The gene calls are TRBV9 and TRBJ2-5, with 8 nucleotides matching TRBD1. The CDR3 is 14 amino acids. Germline CDR1 and CDR2: SGDLS and YYNGEE. Trimming removed 4 bases from V and 4 bases from J; junction bases left unmatched: 6. This CDR3 reads CASSSGDRPETQYF. In nucleotides, the CDR3 is TGTGCCAGCAGCTCCGGGGACAGGCCAGAGACCCAGTACTTC.